This TCR beta chain originates from a study of early T cells in non-severe SARS-CoV-2 infection. Unique molecular identifiers were attached to individual cDNA molecules. TCRdb ran MiXCR on the 5' RACE reads and lists one entry per CDR3 protein. The sample has 65,000 to 80,000 distinct CDR3 sequences, around 13% seen once. The germline V gene encodes CDR1 SEHNR and CDR2 FQNEAQ (reference sequence). This CDR3 is built from 15 residues. Trimming stripped 1 base from V and 1 base from J, with 10 bases between. The sample comprised whole blood. This sequence originates from an adult who was a healthcare worker with PCR-confirmed SARS-CoV-2 infection or an uninfected control (not recorded which). J is TRBJ2-5 and V is TRBV7-9; maybe TRBD2 (5 bases). The CDR3 sequence: CASSLVGRAQETQYF. The DNA of the CDR3 is TGTGCCAGCAGCTTAGTCGGGCGGGCCCAAGAGACCCAGTACTTC.